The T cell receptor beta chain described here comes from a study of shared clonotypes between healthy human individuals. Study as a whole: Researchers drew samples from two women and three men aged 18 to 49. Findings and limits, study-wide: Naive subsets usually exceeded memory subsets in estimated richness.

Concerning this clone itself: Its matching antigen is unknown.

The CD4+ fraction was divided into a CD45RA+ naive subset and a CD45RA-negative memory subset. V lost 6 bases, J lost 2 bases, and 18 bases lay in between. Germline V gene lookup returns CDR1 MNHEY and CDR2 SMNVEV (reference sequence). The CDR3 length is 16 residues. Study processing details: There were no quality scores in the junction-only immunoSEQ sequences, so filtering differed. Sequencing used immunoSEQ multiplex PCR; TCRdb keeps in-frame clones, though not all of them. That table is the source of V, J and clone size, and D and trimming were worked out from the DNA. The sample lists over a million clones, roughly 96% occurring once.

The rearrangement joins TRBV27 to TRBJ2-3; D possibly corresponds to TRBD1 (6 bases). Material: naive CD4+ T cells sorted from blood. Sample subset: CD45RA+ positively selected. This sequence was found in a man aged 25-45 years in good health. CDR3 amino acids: CASRVGADFPTDTQYF. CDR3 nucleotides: TGTGCCAGCAGGGTGGGGGCGGATTTCCCCACAGATACGCAGTATTTT.